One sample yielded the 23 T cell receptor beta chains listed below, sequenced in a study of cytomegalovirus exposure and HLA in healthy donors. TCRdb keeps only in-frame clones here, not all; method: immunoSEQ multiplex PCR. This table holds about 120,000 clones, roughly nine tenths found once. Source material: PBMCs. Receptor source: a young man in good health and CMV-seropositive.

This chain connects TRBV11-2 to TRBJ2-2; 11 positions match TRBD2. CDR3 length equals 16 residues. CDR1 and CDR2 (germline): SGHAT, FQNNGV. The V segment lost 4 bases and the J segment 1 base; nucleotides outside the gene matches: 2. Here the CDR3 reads CASSSGLAVNTGELFF. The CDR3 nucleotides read TGTGCCAGCAGCTCGGGACTAGCGGTGAACACCGGGGAGCTGTTTTTT.

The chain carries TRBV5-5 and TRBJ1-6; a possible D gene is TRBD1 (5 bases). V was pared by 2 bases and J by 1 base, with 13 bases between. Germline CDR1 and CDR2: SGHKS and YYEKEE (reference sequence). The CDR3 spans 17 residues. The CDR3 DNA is TGTGCCAGCAGCTTTTTCAGGGCGGTATCCTATAATTCACCCCTCCACTTT. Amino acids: CASSFFRAVSYNSPLHF.

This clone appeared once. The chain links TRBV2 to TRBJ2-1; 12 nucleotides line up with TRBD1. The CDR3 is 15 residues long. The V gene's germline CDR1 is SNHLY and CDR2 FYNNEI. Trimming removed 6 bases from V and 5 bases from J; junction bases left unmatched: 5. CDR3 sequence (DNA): TGTGCCAGCAGCCGGGACAGGGGGCCCAACAATGAGCAGTTCTTC. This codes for CASSRDRGPNNEQFF.

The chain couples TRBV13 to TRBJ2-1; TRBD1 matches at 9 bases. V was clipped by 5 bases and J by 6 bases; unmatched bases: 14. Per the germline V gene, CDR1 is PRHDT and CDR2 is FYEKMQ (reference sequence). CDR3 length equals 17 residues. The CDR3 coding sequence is TGTGCCAGCAGCCTAGAACCGGGACAGGGTTTGTTCAATGAGCAGTTCTTC. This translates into CASSLEPGQGLFNEQFF.

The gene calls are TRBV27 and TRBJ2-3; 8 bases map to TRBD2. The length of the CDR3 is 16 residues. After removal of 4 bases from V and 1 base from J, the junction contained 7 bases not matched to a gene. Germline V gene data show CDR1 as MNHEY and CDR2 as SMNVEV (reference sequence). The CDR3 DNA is TGTGCCAGCAGTTCCCGACAAGCGGGGGGCACAGATACGCAGTATTTT. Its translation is CASSSRQAGGTDTQYF.

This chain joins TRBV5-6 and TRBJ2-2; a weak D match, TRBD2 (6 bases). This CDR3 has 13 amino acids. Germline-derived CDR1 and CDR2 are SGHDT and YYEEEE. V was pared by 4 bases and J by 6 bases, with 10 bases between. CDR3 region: CASSLSGAGELFF. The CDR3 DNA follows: TGTGCCAGCAGCCTTTCGGGGGCCGGGGAGCTGTTTTTT.

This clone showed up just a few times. The CDR3 loop is CASTRDSQNYGYTF. CDR3 DNA: TGTGCCAGTACCCGGGACAGCCAGAACTATGGCTACACCTTC. The chain carries TRBV19 and TRBJ1-2; TRBD1 matches 7 bases. CDR3 length: 14 amino acids. CDR1 and CDR2 (germline): LNHDA, SQIVND (reference sequence). V lost 7 bases to trimming and J lost 2 bases; unmatched junction nucleotides: 7.

As DNA, the CDR3 is TGTGCCAGCAGCACAACCTATGGGACAGGGGCCGGACACTACGAGCAGTACTTC. Amino acid sequence: CASSTTYGTGAGHYEQYF. J is TRBJ2-7 and V is TRBV7-9; TRBD1 agrees at 10 bases. This CDR3 region has 18 residues. Unmatched junction bases numbered 16, after V lost 5 bases and J lost 3 bases. From germline, CDR1 is SEHNR and CDR2 FQNEAQ (reference sequence).

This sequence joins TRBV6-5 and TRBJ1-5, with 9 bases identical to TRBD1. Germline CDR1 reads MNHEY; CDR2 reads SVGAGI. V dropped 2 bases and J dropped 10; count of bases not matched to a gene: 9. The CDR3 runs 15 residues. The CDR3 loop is CASSYQGTGISPQHF. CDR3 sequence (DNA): TGTGCCAGCAGTTACCAAGGGACAGGGATCAGCCCCCAGCATTTT.

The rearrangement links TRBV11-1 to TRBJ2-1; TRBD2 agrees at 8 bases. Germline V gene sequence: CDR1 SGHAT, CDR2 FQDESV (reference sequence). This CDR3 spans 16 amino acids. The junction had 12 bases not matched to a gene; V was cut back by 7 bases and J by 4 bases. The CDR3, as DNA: TGTGCCAGCACTCGCTCGTCGGGGGGGGAATACAATGAGCAGTTCTTC. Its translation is CASTRSSGGEYNEQFF.

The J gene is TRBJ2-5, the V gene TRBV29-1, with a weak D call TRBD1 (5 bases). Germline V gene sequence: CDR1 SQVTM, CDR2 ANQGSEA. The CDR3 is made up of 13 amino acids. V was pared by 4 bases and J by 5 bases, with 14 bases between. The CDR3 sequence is CSVAQGVRETQYF. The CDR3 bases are TGCAGCGTTGCTCAGGGTGTGAGGGAGACCCAGTACTTC.

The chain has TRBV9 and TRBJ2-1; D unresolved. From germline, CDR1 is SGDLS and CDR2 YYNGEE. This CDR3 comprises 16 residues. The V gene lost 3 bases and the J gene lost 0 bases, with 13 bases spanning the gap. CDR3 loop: CASSAYSSSSYNEQFF. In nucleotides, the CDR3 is TGTGCCAGCAGCGCATACAGCTCCAGCTCCTACAATGAGCAGTTCTTC.

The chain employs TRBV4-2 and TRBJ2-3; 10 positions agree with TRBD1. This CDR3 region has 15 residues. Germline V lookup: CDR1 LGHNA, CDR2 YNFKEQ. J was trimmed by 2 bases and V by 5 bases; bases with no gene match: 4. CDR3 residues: CASSKDRGDTDTQYF. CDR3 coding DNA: TGTGCCAGCAGCAAGGACAGGGGGGACACAGATACGCAGTATTTT.

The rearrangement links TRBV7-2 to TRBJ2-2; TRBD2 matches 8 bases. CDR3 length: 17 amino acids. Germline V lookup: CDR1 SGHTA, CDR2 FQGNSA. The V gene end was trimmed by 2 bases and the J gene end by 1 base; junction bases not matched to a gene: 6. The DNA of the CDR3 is TGTGCCAGCAGCTTAAGGAGCGGGGGAATGAACACCGGGGAGCTGTTTTTT. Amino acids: CASSLRSGGMNTGELFF.

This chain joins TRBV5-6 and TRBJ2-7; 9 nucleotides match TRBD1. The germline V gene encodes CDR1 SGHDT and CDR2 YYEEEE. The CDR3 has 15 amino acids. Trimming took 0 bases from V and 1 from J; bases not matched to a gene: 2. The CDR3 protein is CASSLEGQGSYEQYF. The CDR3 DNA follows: TGTGCCAGCAGCTTGGAGGGACAGGGATCCTACGAGCAGTACTTC.

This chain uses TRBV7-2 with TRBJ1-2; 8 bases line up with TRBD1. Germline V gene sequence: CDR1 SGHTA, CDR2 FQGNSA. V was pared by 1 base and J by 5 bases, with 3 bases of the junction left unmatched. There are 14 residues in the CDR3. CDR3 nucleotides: TGTGCCAGCAGCTTAGAAGGGACAGGTTATGGCTACACCTTC. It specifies CASSLEGTGYGYTF.

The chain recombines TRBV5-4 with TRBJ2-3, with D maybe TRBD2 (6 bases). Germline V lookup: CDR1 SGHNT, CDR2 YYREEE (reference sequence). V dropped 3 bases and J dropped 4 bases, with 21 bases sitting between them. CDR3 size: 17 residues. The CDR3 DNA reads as TGTGCCAGCAGCTACTCGGACTACCCGTCGGTTTCAGATACGCAGTATTTT. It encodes CASSYSDYPSVSDTQYF.

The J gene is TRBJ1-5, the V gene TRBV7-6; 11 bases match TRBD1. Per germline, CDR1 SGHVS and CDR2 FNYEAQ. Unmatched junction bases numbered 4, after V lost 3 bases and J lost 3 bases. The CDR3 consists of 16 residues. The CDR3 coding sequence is TGTGCCAGCAGCTTGGGGGGACAGGGGGTCAATCAGCCCCAGCATTTT. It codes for CASSLGGQGVNQPQHF.

The CDR3 DNA reads TGTGCCAGCAGCTTATCGAGGACTGACAGGGAGCAGAGCTACAATGAGCAGTTCTTC. Translating gives CASSLSRTDREQSYNEQFF. J is TRBJ2-1 and V is TRBV7-2, with 7 bases matching TRBD1. This CDR3 contains 19 residues. Germline V gene data show CDR1 as SGHTA and CDR2 as FQGNSA. Trimming at V came to 2 bases and at J to 3 bases, leaving 16 bases not matched to a gene.

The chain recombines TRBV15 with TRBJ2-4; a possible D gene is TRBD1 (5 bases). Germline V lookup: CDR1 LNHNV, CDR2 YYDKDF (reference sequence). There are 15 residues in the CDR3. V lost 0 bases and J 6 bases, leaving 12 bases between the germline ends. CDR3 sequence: CATSRDTGQGNIQYF. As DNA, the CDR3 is TGTGCCACCAGCAGAGATACTGGTCAGGGAAACATTCAGTACTTC.

CDR3 nucleotides: TGTGCCAGCAGCCCCTTAGCGGGGGGGACCACAGATACGCAGTATTTT. Protein product: CASSPLAGGTTDTQYF. J is TRBJ2-3 and V is TRBV5-4; 11 nucleotides match TRBD2. V trimming: 4 bases; J trimming: 2 bases; junction bases outside the gene matches: 6. The CDR3 consists of 16 residues. Germline CDR1 is SGHNT and CDR2 is YYREEE (reference sequence).

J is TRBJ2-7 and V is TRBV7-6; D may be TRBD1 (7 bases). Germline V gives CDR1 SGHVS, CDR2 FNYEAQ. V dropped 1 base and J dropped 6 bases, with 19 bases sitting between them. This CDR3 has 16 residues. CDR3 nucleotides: TGTGCCAGCAGCTTAGTGAGAGCAGGGGGGTTCGGCGAGCAGTACTTC. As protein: CASSLVRAGGFGEQYF.

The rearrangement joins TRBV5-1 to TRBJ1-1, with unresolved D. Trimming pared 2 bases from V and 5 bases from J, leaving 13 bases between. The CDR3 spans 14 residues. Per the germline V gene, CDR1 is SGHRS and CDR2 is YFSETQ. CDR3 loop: CASSLGGRVTEAFF. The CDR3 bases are TGCGCCAGCAGCTTAGGAGGGCGGGTTACTGAAGCTTTCTTT. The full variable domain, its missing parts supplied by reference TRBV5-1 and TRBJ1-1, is KAGVTQTPRYLIKTRGQQVTLSCSPISGHRSVSWYQQTPGQGLQFLFEYFSETQRNKGNFPGRFSGRQFSNSRSEMNVSTLELGDSALYLCASSLGGRVTEAFFGQGTRLTVV.